This T cell receptor beta chain came from a study of siplizumab effects on memory and regulatory T cells. Comment on this clone: Its specificity is not known.

This CDR3 spans 16 amino acids. Trimming removed 4 bases from V and 2 bases from J; junction bases left unmatched: 4. The germline CDR1 and CDR2 sequences are LNHNV and YYDKDF (reference sequence). Overall study results and limits: Mapping to unstimulated subsets was achieved for only a minor fraction of alloreactive clones. Relative to controls at approximately 25%, mappable alloreactive CD4+ clones exhibited a mean Treg-derived proportion of less than 70% with siplizumab.

Method: immunoSEQ multiplex PCR; TCRdb's copy keeps in-frame clones and lacks some. The sample records about 100,000 clones, 94% being singletons. V and J are TRBV15 and TRBJ2-6, with 8 bases matching TRBD1. Sequencing was performed on non-Treg CD4+ T cells sorted from blood. This clonotype was sampled from a human donor in good health. The CDR3 sequence: CATSISRGPGANVLTF. The CDR3 region has the DNA TGTGCCACCAGCATCTCCAGGGGGCCTGGGGCCAACGTCCTGACTTTC.